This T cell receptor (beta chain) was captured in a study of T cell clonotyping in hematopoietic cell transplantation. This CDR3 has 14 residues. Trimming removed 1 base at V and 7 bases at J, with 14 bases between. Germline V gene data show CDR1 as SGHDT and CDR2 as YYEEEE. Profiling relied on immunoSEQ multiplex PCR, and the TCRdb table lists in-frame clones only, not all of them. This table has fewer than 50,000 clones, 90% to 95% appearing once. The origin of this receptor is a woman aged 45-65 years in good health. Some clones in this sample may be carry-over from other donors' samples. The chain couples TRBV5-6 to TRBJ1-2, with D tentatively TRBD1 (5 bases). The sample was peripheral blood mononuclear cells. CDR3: CASSLLGATPGYTF. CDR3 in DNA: TGTGCCAGCAGCTTGTTAGGGGCGACCCCTGGCTACACCTTC.